The clone carrying this T cell receptor beta chain has ten or more counts. Its antigen is as yet unknown. The data stem from a study of CD8 T cells in ankylosing spondylitis. Study observations and caveats: Significant enrichment of disease-linked clones was reported in matched ankylosing spondylitis synovial fluid. One TCR beta motif, made up of under ten highly homologous variants, appeared characteristic of ankylosing spondylitis blood. Clones that were linked to disease were CD8+ and were relatively rare in peripheral blood. A number of the motif variants had already been described in reactive arthritis synovial fluid and blood.

Quantitative 5'-RACE with molecular barcodes generated TCR beta libraries. One entry per CDR3 protein, called by TCRdb with MiXCR from the 5' RACE reads. The data contain about 500,000 distinct CDR3 sequences, less than 6% of them singletons. Between the trimmed V and J ends, which lost 6 bases and 6 bases, there was a span of 16 bases. This CDR3 has 13 amino acids. Germline CDR1 SQVTM, CDR2 ANQGSEA. The source is a male donor with ankylosing spondylitis. Material for sequencing was blood, either unsorted or a sorted T cell fraction (not recorded which). V gene TRBV29-1 combines with J gene TRBJ2-3, with D perhaps matching TRBD2 (6 bases). The CDR3 sequence is CSVGDFPPDTQYF. CDR3 DNA: TGCAGCGTCGGGGACTTCCCACCGGATACGCAGTATTTT.